The present T cell receptor beta chain was sequenced within a study of cytomegalovirus exposure and HLA in healthy donors. Whole-study findings and limits: Researchers reportedly found TCR beta sequences accurately predicted most subjects' HLA-A and HLA-B alleles.

Amplification used 60 Vbeta primers and 13 Jbeta primers. Generated by immunoSEQ multiplex PCR, the TCRdb table keeps only in-frame clones and is missing some. The table shows about 100,000 clones, with 65% to 80% occurring only once. Turning to this clone: The antigen is not known.

This CDR3 region has 16 residues. The germline V gene has CDR1 SGHDN and CDR2 FVKESK. V lost 0 bases to trimming and J lost 0 bases, with 11 bases between them. The rearrangement joins TRBV14 to TRBJ1-1, with D maybe TRBD1 (5 bases). Source material: PBMCs. The TCR sequence derives from a young woman in good health and CMV-seropositive. CDR3 sequence: CASSQDWGGVNTEAFF. The CDR3 coding sequence is TGTGCCAGCAGCCAAGATTGGGGAGGGGTGAACACTGAAGCTTTCTTT.